The clone carrying this T cell receptor beta chain came up many times. Its antigen is unidentified. From RNA transcripts, TCR beta CDR3 regions were amplified. Using the HTBI primer set, a first-round RT-PCR was run on the TCR CDR3. TCRdb analysed the multiplex PCR reads with MiXCR anew, one entry per CDR3 protein. The profile shows fewer than 850,000 distinct CDR3 sequences, around 16% of them singletons. The data derive from a study of T cells in Graves' hyperthyroidism and ophthalmopathy. General study findings and limits: Most thyroid clonotypes that were expanded above 0.001 also turned up in blood.

Every diagnosis used clinical symptoms, serum thyroxine and TRAb, thyroid ultrasound and orbital computed tomography. Sequenced sample: blood. The TCR sequence derives from a man aged 50 to 60 with Graves' hyperthyroidism.

The CDR3 region has the DNA TGTGCCAGCAGTGAAGTCCCGGTCCATTATGGCTACACCTTC. Its translation is CASSEVPVHYGYTF. The genes are TRBV2 and TRBJ1-2; D uncertain. The germline gives CDR1 SNHLY, CDR2 FYNNEI. V shed 1 base and J shed 5 bases, with 11 bases lying between them. The CDR3 runs 14 residues.